Below are 12 T cell receptor beta chains sequenced from a single sample in a study of cytomegalovirus exposure and HLA in healthy donors. The PCR had 60 Vbeta and 13 Jbeta primers. Assay: immunoSEQ multiplex PCR; the TCRdb copy retains only in-frame clones and omits some. The sample includes about 69,000 clones, 60% to 85% of them seen just once. Sequenced: PBMCs. These receptors came from a man in his late teens or twenties in good health and CMV-seronegative.

This chain uses TRBV19 with TRBJ2-3; a possible D gene is TRBD2 (6 bases). This CDR3 spans 12 amino acids. Germline assignment: CDR1 LNHDA and CDR2 SQIVND (reference sequence). Trimming shortened V by 4 bases and J by 7 bases, and 9 bases separated the two germline ends. The CDR3 region has the DNA TGTGCCAGTAGTACGACTAGGTATACGCAGTATTTT. This translates into CASSTTRYTQYF.

CDR3 region: CASRAGVEAFF. The CDR3, as DNA: TGTGCCAGCAGGGCGGGGGTTGAAGCTTTCTTT. The chain joins TRBV6-5 to TRBJ1-1; D is possibly TRBD1 (5 bases). Germline V gene sequence: CDR1 MNHEY, CDR2 SVGAGI. The CDR3 is made up of 11 amino acids. V lost 6 bases and J lost 7, with 9 bases in between.

The chain employs TRBV5-1 and TRBJ2-5; 7 nucleotides align to TRBD1. J gave up 2 bases and V 2 bases, and 6 bases lay outside the gene matches. There are 15 residues in the CDR3. Germline CDR1 is SGHRS and CDR2 is YFSETQ. In nucleotides, the CDR3 is TGCGCCAGCAGCTTTTACAGGGGCGGACAAGAGACCCAGTACTTC. Translation gives CASSFYRGGQETQYF.

The chain carries TRBV27 and TRBJ2-1, with 10 bases lining up with TRBD1. CDR1 MNHEY and CDR2 SMNVEV come from the germline V gene (reference sequence). The CDR3 covers 16 residues. V gave up 2 bases and J gave up 7 bases; unmatched junction bases: 8. The CDR3 DNA follows: TGTGCCAGCAGTTTAGTGTGGAAGGGACAGGGGAATGAGCAGTTCTTC. Translation: CASSLVWKGQGNEQFF.

The chain combines TRBV7-9 with TRBJ1-5; 8 bases map to TRBD1. The CDR3 length is 17 residues. CDR1 and CDR2 from the germline V gene are SEHNR and FQNEAQ (reference sequence). The V and J ends lost 3 bases and 2 bases, in that order; junction bases with no gene match: 9. In nucleotides, the CDR3 is TGTGCCAGCAGCTTCCATACAGGGGGAATAGGCAATCAGCCCCAGCATTTT. Translating gives CASSFHTGGIGNQPQHF.

The chain uses TRBV5-6 and TRBJ1-3; a weak D match, TRBD1 (6 bases). From germline, CDR1 is SGHDT and CDR2 YYEEEE. V was shortened by 2 bases and J by 1 base, with 10 bases between the two germline ends. The CDR3 is 15 amino acids. The CDR3 sequence: CASSLQGYSGNTIYF. DNA of the CDR3: TGTGCCAGCAGCTTACAGGGTTATTCTGGAAACACCATATATTTT. Variable domain in full (rest from reference TRBV5-6 and TRBJ1-3): DAGVTQSPTHLIKTRGQQVTLRCSPKSGHDTVSWYQQALGQGPQFIFQYYEEEERQRGNFPDRFSGHQFPNYSSELNVNALLLGDSALYLCASSLQGYSGNTIYFGEGSWLTVV.

This chain links TRBV2 with TRBJ2-1; TRBD2 matches at 9 bases. Germline V gene lookup returns CDR1 SNHLY and CDR2 FYNNEI. The CDR3 contains 16 residues. J was trimmed by 2 bases and V by 2 bases; bases with no gene match: 4. The CDR3 DNA follows: TGTGCCAGCAGTGAACAGGTAGCGGGGGCCTACAATGAGCAGTTCTTC. Its protein is CASSEQVAGAYNEQFF.

The rearrangement links TRBV28 to TRBJ1-2; tentative D call: TRBD1 (5 bases). V lost 4 bases and J lost 3, with 6 bases in between. The CDR3 contains 12 residues. CDR1 and CDR2 from the germline V gene are MDHEN and SYDVKM. CDR3 sequence (DNA): TGTGCCAGCAGTTCAGGGTACTATGGCTACACCTTC. Its translation: CASSSGYYGYTF.

A few counts support this clone. The chain employs TRBV5-1 and TRBJ2-3, with D maybe TRBD2 (7 bases). The CDR3 runs to 17 residues. V lost 1 base and J 1 base, leaving 16 bases between the germline ends. Germline CDR1 reads SGHRS; CDR2 reads YFSETQ. The DNA for the CDR3 is TGCGCCAGCAGCTTGAGTTTGGGGGGGGCTGGCACAGATACGCAGTATTTT. Translating it yields CASSLSLGGAGTDTQYF.

To note about this clone: The junction shows a germline mismatch at one end, possibly a read error. This chain joins TRBV30 and TRBJ2-4; 7 bases map to TRBD2. The CDR3 consists of 13 residues. CDR1 is GTSNPN, CDR2 SVGIG, per germline (reference sequence). This CDR3 reads CAGRVEGQNIQYF. CDR3 nucleotide sequence: TGTGCCGGGAGGGTGGAGGGCCAAAACATTCAGTACTTC.

V gene TRBV6-5 combines with J gene TRBJ2-1, with TRBD1 identical over 7 bases. The trim removed 6 bases at V and 0 bases at J, leaving 5 bases unmatched. This CDR3 spans 15 amino acids. Germline V gives CDR1 MNHEY, CDR2 SVGAGI. In DNA, the CDR3 is TGTGCCAGCAGACGACAGGGCGGCTCCTACAATGAGCAGTTCTTC. Its protein product is CASRRQGGSYNEQFF.

J is TRBJ2-7 and V is TRBV28; D may be TRBD2 (5 bases). Germline V gene data show CDR1 as MDHEN and CDR2 as SYDVKM. The CDR3 sequence is 13 residues long. Trimming left V 5 bases short and J 4 bases short, with 12 bases between. CDR3 protein: CASSGGGGYEQYV. In DNA, the CDR3 is TGTGCCAGCAGTGGCGGAGGCGGTTACGAGCAGTACGTC.